The sequence of this T cell receptor beta chain was determined in a study of shared clonotypes between healthy human individuals. A note on this clone: Its antigen is still unknown.

DNA at around 210 ng, 25,000 to 35,000 T cell genomes, went into sorted-subset replicate PCRs. Profiling relied on immunoSEQ multiplex PCR, and the TCRdb table lists in-frame clones only, not all of them. The repertoire has approximately 110,000 clones, about two thirds of them found once; the top ten carry around 23%. Study-wide results and caveats: It was the non-shared clonotypes that had lower generation probabilities than clonotypes shared by all four donors.

CDR1 and CDR2 from the germline V gene are SGDLS and YYNGEE. V trimming: 0 bases; J trimming: 2 bases; junction bases outside the gene matches: 4. The length of the CDR3 is 15 residues. This chain joins TRBV9 and TRBJ2-7; TRBD2 matches at 8 bases. The clonotype was recovered from a woman aged 30 to 39 in good health. Sequencing used memory CD8+ T cells sorted from blood. The sample's subset: CD45RO+ cells pooled with CCR7-negative TemRA cells. The CDR3 bases are TGTGCCAGCAGCGTAGGGGGCGGGGGGCCCTACGAGCAGTACTTC. This translates into CASSVGGGGPYEQYF.